This T cell receptor beta chain was identified during a study of CD4+ T cells in melanoma. General study results and limits: CD8+ T cell, macrophage and B cell function reportedly correlated with neoantigen-specific CD4+ T cells. Reportedly, melanoma neoantigen-specific CD4+ T cells showed varied differentiation states.

The CDR3 spans 17 residues. V shed 0 bases and J shed 4 bases, with 17 bases lying between them. The germline V gene encodes CDR1 SGDLS and CDR2 YYNGEE. Only one count was recorded for this clone. Antigen: not known. The table came from immunoSEQ multiplex PCR; TCRdb's copy has only in-frame clones and leaves some out. The sample records about 110,000 clones, 92% being singletons. What was sequenced was peripheral blood. The chain carries TRBV9 and TRBJ2-1, with D hard to call. The sequence was collected from a human donor with melanoma. CDR3 amino acids: CASSVEPDFSRYNEQFF. Written as DNA, the CDR3 is TGTGCCAGCAGCGTAGAGCCCGACTTCTCTAGGTACAATGAGCAGTTCTTC.